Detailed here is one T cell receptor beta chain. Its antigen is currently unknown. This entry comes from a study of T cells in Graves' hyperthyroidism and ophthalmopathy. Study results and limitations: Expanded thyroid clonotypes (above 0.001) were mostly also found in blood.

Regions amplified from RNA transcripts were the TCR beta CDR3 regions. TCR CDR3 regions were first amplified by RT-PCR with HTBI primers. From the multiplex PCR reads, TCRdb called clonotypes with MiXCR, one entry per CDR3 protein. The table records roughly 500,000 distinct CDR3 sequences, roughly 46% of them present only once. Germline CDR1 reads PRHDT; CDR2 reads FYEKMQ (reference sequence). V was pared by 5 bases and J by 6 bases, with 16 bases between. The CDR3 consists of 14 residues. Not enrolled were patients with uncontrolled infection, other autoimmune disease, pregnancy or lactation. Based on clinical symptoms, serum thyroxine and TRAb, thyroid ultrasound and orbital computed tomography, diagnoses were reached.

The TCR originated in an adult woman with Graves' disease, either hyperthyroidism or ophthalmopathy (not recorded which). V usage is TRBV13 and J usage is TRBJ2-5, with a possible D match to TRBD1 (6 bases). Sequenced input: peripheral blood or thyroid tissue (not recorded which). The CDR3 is CASSLYRASQTQYF. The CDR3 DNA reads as TGTGCCAGCAGCCTTTACAGGGCCTCCCAGACCCAGTACTTC.